The next 28 T cell receptor beta chains were all read from a single sample in a study of T cell responses to AZD1222 COVID-19 vaccine. TCRdb keeps only in-frame clones here, not all; method: immunoSEQ multiplex PCR. The sample has more than 60,000 clones; around four fifths are singletons. The source was peripheral blood, collected 28 days after the second AZD1222 dose. These receptors all come from an adult who received the AZD1222 COVID-19 vaccine.

The chain recombines TRBV28 with TRBJ1-5; no reliable D call. Germline V gene lookup returns CDR1 MDHEN and CDR2 SYDVKM. The CDR3 is made up of 14 amino acids. Trimming removed 2 bases at V and 2 bases at J, with 7 bases between. The chain's CDR3 is CASSLVRGNQPQHF. The CDR3 region has the DNA TGTGCCAGCAGTTTAGTAAGAGGCAATCAGCCCCAGCATTTT. Filled out from reference TRBV28 and TRBJ1-5, the complete variable domain reads DVKVTQSSRYLVKRTGEKVFLECVQDMDHENMFWYRQDPGLGLRLIYFSYDVKMKEKGDIPEGYSVSREKKERFSLILESASTNQTSMYLCASSLVRGNQPQHFGDGTRLSIL.

The chain joins TRBV5-1 to TRBJ2-7; 10 bases agree with TRBD1. Germline V CDR1 and CDR2: SGHRS, YFSETQ. The CDR3 sequence is 15 residues long. Unmatched junction bases numbered 5, after V lost 3 bases and J lost 2 bases. This chain's CDR3 is CASSWDRGLTYEQYF. The CDR3 DNA reads TGCGCCAGCAGCTGGGACAGGGGTTTGACCTACGAGCAGTACTTC.

About this clone itself: Germline is not matched at one junction end, which may reflect a read error. J is TRBJ1-5 and V is TRBV7-8, with TRBD1 as a possible D gene (6 bases). This CDR3 has 16 amino acids. The V gene's germline CDR1 is SGHVS and CDR2 FQNEAQ. In DNA form, the CDR3 reads TGTGCCAGCAGTTTAGCAGGGGAATCTGGCAATCAGCCCCAGCATTTT. This encodes CASSLAGESGNQPQHF. Together with reference TRBV7-8 and TRBJ1-5, the CDR3 gives the full variable domain: GAGVSQSPRYKVAKRGQDVALRCDPISGHVSLFWYQQALGQGPEFLTYFQNEAQLDKSGLPSDRFFAERPEGSVSTLKIQRTQQEDSAVYLCASSLAGESGNQPQHFGDGTRLSIL.

This chain connects TRBV15 to TRBJ2-5; possible D gene TRBD1, 8 bases. V was clipped by 8 bases and J by 5 bases, with 18 bases between them. Germline V CDR1 and CDR2: LNHNV, YYDKDF (reference sequence). The CDR3 is made up of 14 amino acids. The CDR3 loop is CATGTGGAGETQYF. CDR3 DNA sequence: TGTGCCACCGGCACAGGGGGAGCGGGGGAGACCCAGTACTTC.

This chain joins TRBV27 and TRBJ2-3; 7 bases fit TRBD1. The CDR3 loop spans 15 amino acids. Germline loops: CDR1 MNHEY, CDR2 SMNVEV (reference sequence). Trimming removed 3 bases from V and 2 bases from J; junction bases left unmatched: 5. The CDR3 loop is CASSFGDRYTDTQYF. The CDR3 region has the DNA TGTGCCAGCAGTTTCGGGGACAGATACACAGATACGCAGTATTTT.

The chain combines TRBV6-5 with TRBJ1-1; D is unclear. This CDR3 spans 11 amino acids. The V and J ends lost 7 bases and 0 bases respectively, with 3 bases between them. Germline V lookup: CDR1 MNHEY, CDR2 SVGAGI. DNA of the CDR3: TGTGCCAGCAAGGTGAACACTGAAGCTTTCTTT. As protein: CASKVNTEAFF.

The rearrangement links TRBV6-1 to TRBJ2-7; 8 positions agree with TRBD2. The germline gives CDR1 MNHNS, CDR2 SASEGT. V was pared by 4 bases and J by 2 bases, with 10 bases of the junction left unmatched. The CDR3 length is 16 residues. In nucleotides, the CDR3 is TGTGCCAGCAGTGTCTTCGGGAGCGGGAGTACCTACGAGCAGTACTTC. This encodes CASSVFGSGSTYEQYF.

In DNA form, the CDR3 reads TGTGCCACCAGCCCGAGGGGTCGCACTGAAGCTTTCTTT. This gives the protein CATSPRGRTEAFF. The chain couples TRBV15 to TRBJ1-1; possible D gene TRBD1, 5 bases. The CDR3 has 13 amino acids. Germline V gene data show CDR1 as LNHNV and CDR2 as YYDKDF (reference sequence). V was trimmed by 5 bases and J by 4 bases, leaving 11 bases between them. The full variable domain, rest sourced from reference TRBV15 and TRBJ1-1, is DAMVIQNPRYQVTQFGKPVTLSCSQTLNHNVMYWYQQKSSQAPKLLFHYYDKDFNNEADTPDNFQSRRPNTSFCFLDIRSPGLGDTAMYLCATSPRGRTEAFFGQGTRLTVV.

The chain couples TRBV6-5 to TRBJ1-5; D remains ambiguous. CDR1 MNHEY and CDR2 SVGAGI come from the germline V gene. V lost 2 bases to trimming and J lost 2 bases, with 4 bases between them. This CDR3 spans 13 amino acids. As DNA, the CDR3 is TGTGCCAGCAGTTACGACGGCAATCAGCCCCAGCATTTT. Residues: CASSYDGNQPQHF.

The chain carries TRBV5-1 and TRBJ2-1; TRBD2 matches at 7 bases. V was clipped by 8 bases and J by 4 bases; unmatched bases: 6. CDR1 is SGHRS and CDR2 is YFSETQ in the germline V gene. The CDR3 is 13 amino acids. For the CDR3, the DNA is TGCGCCAGTACAGAGGGAGGGTACAATGAGCAGTTCTTC. As protein: CASTEGGYNEQFF.

This chain joins TRBV7-9 and TRBJ2-1; no definite D call. The V end was cut by 4 bases, the J end by 6 bases, with 7 bases between. The CDR3 is 12 amino acids. Per the germline V gene, CDR1 is SEHNR and CDR2 is FQNEAQ (reference sequence). The CDR3 DNA sequence: TGTGCCAGCAGCTCCTCTAGCAATGAGCAGTTCTTC. This gives the protein CASSSSSNEQFF.

This clone was counted a single time. The V call is TRBV9, the J call TRBJ2-3; 7 positions match TRBD1. The CDR3 contains 14 residues. V lost 2 bases, J lost 6 bases, and 6 bases stayed unmatched. Germline assignment: CDR1 SGDLS and CDR2 YYNGEE. Here the CDR3 reads CASSVGTDRDTQYF. The CDR3 DNA reads as TGTGCCAGCAGCGTTGGGACAGATAGGGATACGCAGTATTTT.

V is TRBV25-1 and J is TRBJ2-3, with D unresolved. The CDR3 is 14 residues long. With 1 base removed from V and 4 bases from J, the gap between germline ends came to 9 bases. Per germline, CDR1 MGHDK and CDR2 SYGVNS. CDR3 DNA: TGTGCCAGCAGTGAATTGCGAGAGGCAGATACGCAGTATTTT. It encodes CASSELREADTQYF.

The J gene is TRBJ2-5, the V gene TRBV27; the match to TRBD1 covers 9 bases. The CDR3 spans 15 residues. Germline assignment: CDR1 MNHEY and CDR2 SMNVEV (reference sequence). V lost 3 bases and J lost 4; bases outside the gene matches: 6. DNA of the CDR3: TGTGCCAGCAGTTTTCTACAGGGGGCAAGAGAGACCCAGTACTTC. As protein: CASSFLQGARETQYF.

The rearrangement uses TRBV5-4 and TRBJ1-5; 12 positions match TRBD1. The CDR3 has 14 amino acids. The ends lost 4 bases at V and 6 bases at J; junction bases unmatched: 2. Germline lookup yields CDR1 SGHNT and CDR2 YYREEE (reference sequence). For the CDR3, the DNA is TGTGCCAGCAGCCCGGGACAGGGGGCTCAGCCCCAGCATTTT. Protein sequence: CASSPGQGAQPQHF.

This clone occurred a few times. The V and J genes are TRBV5-1 and TRBJ1-1; TRBD1 is a possible D gene (5 bases). The length of the CDR3 is 15 residues. Trimming stripped 0 bases from V and 4 bases from J, with 13 bases between. Germline CDR1 reads SGHRS; CDR2 reads YFSETQ. The CDR3 is CASSLVGGLRTEAFF. In DNA form, the CDR3 reads TGCGCCAGCAGCTTGGTTGGGGGGTTGCGCACTGAAGCTTTCTTT.

The V call is TRBV7-9, the J call TRBJ1-2; D not certain. Deletions cut 1 base from V and 8 bases from J, with 11 bases between. Germline loops: CDR1 SEHNR, CDR2 FQNEAQ (reference sequence). The CDR3 is 13 residues long. The CDR3 loop reads CASSLGASDGYTF. The DNA of the CDR3 is TGTGCCAGCAGCTTAGGGGCTAGCGACGGCTACACCTTC.

This chain joins TRBV7-2 and TRBJ2-3; TRBD1 matches at 8 bases. The CDR3 has 14 amino acids. Trimming took 4 bases from V and 3 from J; bases not matched to a gene: 3. Germline V CDR1 and CDR2: SGHTA, FQGNSA. This CDR3 reads CASSSGGVTDTQYF. CDR3 nucleotides: TGTGCCAGCAGCTCAGGGGGCGTAACAGATACGCAGTATTTT.

The chain joins TRBV21-1 to TRBJ1-2; whether TRBD1, the table's D call, matches the DNA was not checked. TRBV21-1 is an annotated pseudogene. The length of the CDR3 is 15 residues. The CDR3 reads CASSKVEGQGYGYTF. DNA of the CDR3: TGTGCCAGCAGCAAAGTTGAGGGACAGGGCTATGGCTACACCTTC.

The V gene is TRBV30, the J gene TRBJ1-2; possibly TRBD1 for D (5 bases). The V end lost 0 bases, the J end lost 5 bases, and 13 bases lay between the germline ends. The CDR3 length is 14 residues. CDR1 is GTSNPN, CDR2 SVGIG, per germline (reference sequence). The CDR3 loop reads CAWSVGRVEYGYTF. The CDR3 DNA reads as TGTGCCTGGAGTGTAGGCAGGGTGGAATATGGCTACACCTTC.

The rearrangement joins TRBV30 to TRBJ1-1; D is perhaps TRBD1 (6 bases). The CDR3 sequence is 15 residues long. Looked up from germline, CDR1 is GTSNPN and CDR2 is SVGIG (reference sequence). Between the trimmed V and J ends, which lost 5 bases and 1 base, there was a span of 17 bases. This CDR3 reads CAWEKTGLGNTEAFF. CDR3 nucleotide sequence: TGTGCCTGGGAAAAAACAGGGTTGGGGAACACTGAAGCTTTCTTT.

The chain couples TRBV19 to TRBJ2-7, with D unresolved. The V end lost 6 bases, the J end lost 6 bases, and 15 bases lay between the germline ends. CDR1 is LNHDA and CDR2 is SQIVND in the germline V gene (reference sequence). This CDR3 is built from 13 residues. The CDR3 sequence: CASRRESFGEQYF. The CDR3 DNA reads as TGTGCCAGTAGAAGGGAATCGTTTGGCGAGCAGTACTTC.

The table lists this clone with a count of one. V is TRBV12-3 or TRBV12-4 and J is TRBJ1-2; D possibly corresponds to TRBD1 (5 bases). The ends were cut back, 6 bases at V and 7 bases at J, with 15 bases in the middle. CDR3 length: 13 amino acids. The CDR3 DNA reads as TGTGCCAGCAGCGGGGGGAGATGGGGTGGCTACACCTTC. It encodes CASSGGRWGGYTF.

The V gene is TRBV5-1, the J gene TRBJ1-2; no clear D gene. Germline V gene data show CDR1 as SGHRS and CDR2 as YFSETQ. The CDR3 runs to 12 residues. V lost 1 base, J lost 4 bases, and 5 bases lay in between. CDR3 region: CASSLSFYGYTF. Written as DNA, the CDR3 is TGCGCCAGCAGCTTGAGTTTCTATGGCTACACCTTC.

The chain uses TRBV3-1 (or the pseudogene TRBV3-2) and TRBJ1-2; unclear D gene. V lost 5 bases and J lost 3, with 13 bases in between. CDR1 is LGHDT, CDR2 YNNKEL, per germline (reference sequence). This CDR3 has 14 amino acids. The CDR3 is CASSDGSRYYGYTF. DNA of the CDR3: TGTGCCAGCAGCGACGGGAGTCGGTACTATGGCTACACCTTC.

This clone showed up just a few times. The chain employs TRBV24-1 and TRBJ2-1; perhaps TRBD1 as D (5 bases). V lost 4 bases and J 5 bases, leaving 14 bases between the germline ends. Germline lookup yields CDR1 KGHDR and CDR2 SFDVKD. The CDR3 length is 15 residues. The CDR3 DNA reads as TGTGCCACCAGTGAGGCCAGGGAAGGGAACAATGAGCAGTTCTTC. Translating it yields CATSEAREGNNEQFF.

The CDR3 DNA sequence: TGTGCCAGCAGCAGCCGGGACAACCAAGAGACCCAGTACTTC. It yields the protein CASSSRDNQETQYF. V and J are TRBV4-2 and TRBJ2-5; tentative D call: TRBD1 (6 bases). The CDR3 runs to 14 residues. Germline V gene lookup returns CDR1 LGHNA and CDR2 YNFKEQ. Trimming removed 5 bases at V and 0 bases at J, with 10 bases between.

The chain employs TRBV19 and TRBJ2-4; 10 bases line up with TRBD2. Germline V gene data show CDR1 as LNHDA and CDR2 as SQIVND (reference sequence). V gave up 4 bases and J gave up 9 bases; unmatched junction bases: 12. The CDR3 totals 16 residues. The CDR3 sequence: CASSNRDSGRVGIQYF. CDR3 coding DNA: TGTGCCAGTAGTAATAGGGACAGCGGGAGGGTCGGCATTCAGTACTTC. Drawing the rest from reference TRBV19 and TRBJ2-4, the complete variable domain is DGGITQSPKYLFRKEGQNVTLSCEQNLNHDAMYWYRQDPGQGLRLIYYSQIVNDFQKGDIAEGYSVSREKKESFPLTVTSAQKNPTAFYLCASSNRDSGRVGIQYFGAGTRLSVL.